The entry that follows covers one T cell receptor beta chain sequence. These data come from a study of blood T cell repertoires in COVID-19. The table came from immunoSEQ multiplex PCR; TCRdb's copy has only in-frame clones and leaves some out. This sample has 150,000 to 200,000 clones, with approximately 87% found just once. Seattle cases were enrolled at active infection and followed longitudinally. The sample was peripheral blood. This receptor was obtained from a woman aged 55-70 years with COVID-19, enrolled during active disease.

CDR3 DNA sequence: TGTGCCAGCAGCGTGAGACTAGCGGTCAATGAGCAGTTCTTC. This translates into CASSVRLAVNEQFF. The chain combines TRBV9 with TRBJ2-1, with TRBD2 matching over 9 bases. The CDR3 covers 14 residues. The germline gives CDR1 SGDLS, CDR2 YYNGEE. V was pared by 2 bases and J by 6 bases, with 3 bases of the junction left unmatched.